The 5 T cell receptor beta chains presented below share a single source sample, sequenced in a study of blood T cell repertoires in COVID-19. TCRdb keeps only in-frame clones here, not all; method: immunoSEQ multiplex PCR. The sample consists of over 200,000 clones, roughly 90% of them appearing once. Material: peripheral blood. Receptors originate from a woman aged 60 to 75 with acute or convalescent COVID-19.

The rearrangement joins TRBV10-3 to TRBJ1-1; 7 bases are a match to TRBD1. The CDR3 length is 14 residues. J lost 0 bases, V lost 6 bases, and 4 bases had no gene match. From germline, CDR1 is ENHRY and CDR2 SYGVKD. CDR3 nucleotide sequence: TGTGCCATCAGGGGACAGATTATGAACACTGAAGCTTTCTTT. This sequence encodes CAIRGQIMNTEAFF.

CDR3 DNA: TGTGCCAGCAGCTTAGTTGCGCCGGGAGCAGAGCAGTTCTTC. Its translation is CASSLVAPGAEQFF. This chain uses TRBV7-9 with TRBJ2-1; possible D gene TRBD2, 6 bases. From germline, CDR1 is SEHNR and CDR2 FQNEAQ (reference sequence). Trimming removed 1 base at V and 10 bases at J, with 14 bases between. The CDR3 runs 14 residues.

This rearrangement joins TRBV29-1 to TRBJ2-5; D gene ambiguous. From germline, CDR1 is SQVTM and CDR2 ANQGSEA. Trimming shortened V by 2 bases and J by 5 bases, and 9 bases separated the two germline ends. The CDR3 spans 12 residues. The CDR3 DNA reads as TGCAGCGTTGAAACTTTGAGGGAGACCCAGTACTTC. Its protein is CSVETLRETQYF.

V is TRBV19 and J is TRBJ2-3; TRBD2 agrees at 10 bases. The CDR3 runs 14 residues. Germline V CDR1 and CDR2: LNHDA, SQIVND (reference sequence). V lost 7 bases and J lost 2; bases outside the gene matches: 3. DNA of the CDR3: TGTGCCAGTAAAAGCGGGGGGGCCACAGATACGCAGTATTTT. Protein product: CASKSGGATDTQYF.

The CDR3 reads CASSGTTSWEQFF. The CDR3 DNA reads TGTGCCAGCAGCGGGACGACTAGCTGGGAGCAGTTCTTC. V is TRBV3-1 (or the pseudogene TRBV3-2) and J is TRBJ2-1, with 7 bases aligning to TRBD2. The CDR3 contains 13 residues. Trimming took 5 bases from V and 10 from J; bases not matched to a gene: 8. CDR1 is LGHDT, CDR2 YNNKEL, per germline (reference sequence).